The TCR beta chain under discussion was sequenced for a study of blood T cells in healthy people across ages. Combining a sample-barcoded 5' primer with a J-beta primer mix, a second PCR ran for 7 to 11 cycles. TCRdb used MiXCR to reprocess the 5' RACE reads, holding one entry per CDR3 protein. This table has under 850,000 distinct CDR3 sequences, about 37% appearing once. This clonotype was seen a few times. Its antigen is undetermined. Study results and caveats: Both higher diversity and more naive CD4+ cells marked long-lived donors when set against aged donors.

The germline CDR1 and CDR2 sequences are PRHDT and FYEKMQ (reference sequence). The CDR3 totals 17 residues. Trimming stripped 1 base from V and 0 bases from J, with 13 bases between. Sequencing used blood. The sequence came from a young man in good health. The chain has TRBV13 and TRBJ2-1, with D possibly being TRBD2 (5 bases). The CDR3 loop is CASSLEGSGSSYNEQFF. The CDR3 coding sequence is TGTGCCAGCAGCTTAGAGGGTTCGGGGAGCTCCTACAATGAGCAGTTCTTC.